These 9 T cell receptor beta chains came from one sample sequenced in a study of T cells in Graves' hyperthyroidism and ophthalmopathy. The investigators amplified TCR beta CDR3 regions from RNA transcripts. The TCR CDR3 was amplified in a first-round RT-PCR using the HTBI primer set. MiXCR, run by TCRdb on the multiplex PCR reads, gives a single entry per CDR3 protein. The sample has about 400,000 distinct CDR3 sequences; approximately 14% are singletons. The sample was blood. Receptor source: a woman in her late teens or twenties with Graves' hyperthyroidism.

This clonotype was counted at least ten times. The chain uses TRBV6-1 and TRBJ1-5; D gene uncertain. Germline CDR1 and CDR2: MNHNS and SASEGT. The CDR3 has 13 residues. V was shortened by 3 bases and J by 7 bases, with 10 bases between the two germline ends. Written as DNA, the CDR3 is TGTGCCAGCAGTGATGGGGAAAGACAGCCCCAGCATTTT. Amino acids: CASSDGERQPQHF.

This chain joins TRBV5-1 and TRBJ1-6, with a weak D call TRBD1 (6 bases). The CDR3 covers 16 residues. Trimming left V 4 bases short and J 7 bases short, with 18 bases between. Germline V lookup: CDR1 SGHRS, CDR2 YFSETQ. CDR3 region: CASSAHRVLLNSPLHF. CDR3 nucleotides: TGCGCCAGCAGCGCTCACAGGGTCCTATTGAATTCACCCCTCCACTTT. Full variable domain (remainder filled in from reference TRBV5-1 and TRBJ1-6): KAGVTQTPRYLIKTRGQQVTLSCSPISGHRSVSWYQQTPGQGLQFLFEYFSETQRNKGNFPGRFSGRQFSNSRSEMNVSTLELGDSALYLCASSAHRVLLNSPLHFGNGTRLTVT.

CDR3 sequence (DNA): TGTGCCAGCAGCTTAGTAGGCGGGGGACTAGCGGGAGGTCGAAATACGCAGTATTTT. Translated, it gives CASSLVGGGLAGGRNTQYF. The rearrangement links TRBV7-6 to TRBJ2-3; 15 bases agree with TRBD2. The CDR3 has 19 residues. CDR1 is SGHVS, CDR2 FNYEAQ, per germline. The V gene end was trimmed by 1 base and the J gene end by 7 bases; junction bases not matched to a gene: 12.

This clonotype was observed at least ten times. The chain has TRBV20-1 and TRBJ1-2; no definite D call. Germline CDR1 and CDR2: DFQATT and SNEGSKA (reference sequence). The V end was cut by 4 bases, the J end by 8 bases, with 11 bases between. The CDR3 is 11 residues long. CDR3 protein: CSAIGKKGYTF. CDR3 bases: TGCAGTGCTATCGGGAAGAAGGGCTACACCTTC.

CDR3 amino acids: CASSPWGGSSYNEQFF. CDR3 DNA sequence: TGTGCCAGCTCACCCTGGGGCGGGAGCTCCTACAATGAGCAGTTCTTC. The chain carries TRBV18 and TRBJ2-1; TRBD2 matches at 7 bases. The CDR3 covers 16 residues. The trim removed 3 bases at V and 0 bases at J, leaving 5 bases unmatched. Germline CDR1 KGHSH, CDR2 LQKENI.

Comment on this clonotype: A much larger clone lies one base from this, so it may be a read error. The chain combines TRBV9 with TRBJ1-2; tentatively, D is TRBD1 (5 bases). From germline, CDR1 is SGDLS and CDR2 YYNGEE. CDR3 length: 15 residues. The DNA of the CDR3 is TGTGCCAGCAGCGTAGCTTGGGGCGGCGGCTATTGCTACACCTTC. Translating it yields CASSVAWGGGYCYTF.

This clonotype was seen many times. This chain joins TRBV18 and TRBJ1-6, with 9 bases that match TRBD1. Trimming at V came to 2 bases and at J to 5 bases, leaving 1 base not matched to a gene. The germline V gene has CDR1 KGHSH and CDR2 LQKENI. The CDR3 is 15 residues long. CDR3 residues: CASSPGQGNNSPLHF. Here the CDR3 DNA reads TGTGCCAGCTCACCAGGACAGGGGAATAATTCACCCCTCCACTTT.

This clonotype has more than one count but fewer than ten. The CDR3 DNA is TGCGCCAGCAAGGGGAACTCTGGAAACACCATATATTTT. Its protein product is CASKGNSGNTIYF. V gene TRBV4-1 combines with J gene TRBJ1-3; D is perhaps TRBD1 (5 bases). This CDR3 is 13 amino acids long. Trimming pared 7 bases from V and 0 bases from J, leaving 7 bases between. Germline-derived CDR1 and CDR2 are MGHRA and YSYEKL.

This clonotype was counted ten times or more. The rearrangement uses TRBV7-3 and TRBJ2-3; D is uncertain. With 6 bases removed from V and 1 base from J, the gap between germline ends came to 20 bases. CDR3 length: 17 amino acids. In germline, CDR1 is SGHTA, CDR2 FQGTGA. The CDR3 nucleotides read TGTGCCAGCAGGTGGGGTCTAGGTGGGGTTGGCACAGATACGCAGTATTTT. Translated: CASRWGLGGVGTDTQYF.